Reported below is one T cell receptor beta chain. Its antigen is not known. At one end the junction does not follow the germline gene, possibly because of a read error. This record belongs to a study of tumor and adjacent non-tumor tissue in lung cancer. There are 13 residues in the CDR3. Germline V gene sequence: CDR1 DFQATT, CDR2 SNEGSKA (reference sequence). The template was RNA from unsorted bulk tissue. Chemotherapy-naive patients with new lung cancer underwent thoracic surgery in China, August–late 2014. Points from the study as a whole: Significantly higher TCR diversity was found in tumor than normal lung. Patients with more diverse tumor TCRs had worse survival.

TCRbeta libraries were built with three rounds of nested PCR, modified from ARM-PCR. TCRdb analysed the multiplex PCR reads with MiXCR anew, one entry per CDR3 protein. The table records 60,000 to 85,000 distinct CDR3 sequences, around 73% of them present only once. The TCR originated in a man in his sixties with non-small cell lung cancer. The source material was lung tumor tissue. The genes are TRBV20-1 and TRBJ2-7; a weak D match, TRBD2 (6 bases). CDR3 DNA: TGCAGTGGCTTAGCGGAGAGTTTCTACGTGCAGTACTTC. The encoded protein is CSGLAESFYVQYF.